In this sample, the clone carrying this T cell receptor (beta chain) turned up many times. V dropped 3 bases and J dropped 7 bases, with 16 bases sitting between them. The CDR3 consists of 14 residues. Germline assignment: CDR1 DFQATT and CDR2 SNEGSKA (reference sequence). The data derive from a study of early T cells in non-severe SARS-CoV-2 infection. TCRdb reprocessed the 5' RACE reads via MiXCR and lists one record per CDR3 protein. The data show about 39,000 distinct CDR3 sequences, approximately 4% seen once. Sequencing was carried out using whole blood. The receptor was isolated from an adult who was a healthcare worker with PCR-confirmed SARS-CoV-2 infection or an uninfected control (not recorded which). The chain links TRBV20-1 to TRBJ1-5, with a tentative D call TRBD1 (6 bases). The CDR3 DNA is TGCAGTGCTAGCCTCTGGGGGGCAGGGCAGCCCCAGCATTTT. Translation gives CSASLWGAGQPQHF.